This record looks at one T cell receptor beta chain sequence and its context. This clone was counted once. This clone's antigen is unknown. One base away there is no much larger clone; base qualities are not given. This record comes from a study of cytomegalovirus exposure and HLA in healthy donors (dated by TCRdb to 2017 to 2019). With respect to the entire study: According to a later analysis, the approximately 130 validation repertoires were produced on the same platform as the approximately 610 repertoires of the first cohort. The study aimed to test whether cataloging public T cell receptors could reveal signatures of past pathogen exposure. A separate validation cohort of roughly 130 different subjects was used in addition to the approximately 640-subject first cohort. The study combined high-throughput TCR immunosequencing, statistical association of individual TCRs with disease status, and machine learning to predict cytomegalovirus infection status.

Overall results and qualifications from the work: In vitro tests confirmed that three of the cytomegalovirus-associated TCR beta chains recognize cytomegalovirus antigens. A later analysis had no HLA typing for the validation cohort, so co-occurrence there was scored across all 110 or so repertoires. While some public TCRs were present in many individuals, most TCR sequences turned up only very rarely across donors. Subsequent analysis determined that TCRs grouped into clusters in the first cohort also showed a tendency toward co-occurrence across the roughly 120 validation repertoires, and about 93% of cluster scores exceeded 0. The classifier was reported to diagnose cytomegalovirus status with high specificity and sensitivity in both the original cohort and the validation cohort. The study gave a list of 150 to 200 TCR beta chains associated with cytomegalovirus. The authors suggested that the approach could potentially be generalized to other disease states and immunological phenotypes.

Library method: the immunoSEQ multiplex PCR assay. The original pipeline was this. A statistical classification framework was built to diagnose cytomegalovirus status from the catalog of TCR beta chain sequences. TCRdb limited this immuneACCESS table to in-frame rearrangements with V and J called. A share of clones is missing; checked studies link under half to unresolved V genes, and the rest is unexplained. That table furnishes V, J and clone size, whereas the DNA furnished D and trimming. The sample has roughly 60,000 clones on record, 90% to 97% of them singletons. The ten largest account for less than 1.5% of the sample. The germline V gene encodes CDR1 MGHRA and CDR2 YSYEKL. V is cut by 4 bases and J by 7 bases, and the space between the germline ends is 10 bases. There are 12 amino acids in the CDR3, from cysteine to phenylalanine inclusive. Only CDR3 DNA remains: 36 bases, in frame from the first base.

The donors belonged to the validation cohort of 120 subjects, which was separate from the approximately 610-subject first cohort. This sequence originates from a woman younger than 35 in good health and CMV-seronegative. The V and J segments used are TRBV4-1 and TRBJ2-5; the D region possibly corresponds to TRBD2 (5 bases align). Sample: PBMCs. The encoded CDR3 is CASSPPRGTQYF. At the DNA level, the sequence is TGCGCCAGCAGCCCACCCCGGGGGACCCAGTACTTC.